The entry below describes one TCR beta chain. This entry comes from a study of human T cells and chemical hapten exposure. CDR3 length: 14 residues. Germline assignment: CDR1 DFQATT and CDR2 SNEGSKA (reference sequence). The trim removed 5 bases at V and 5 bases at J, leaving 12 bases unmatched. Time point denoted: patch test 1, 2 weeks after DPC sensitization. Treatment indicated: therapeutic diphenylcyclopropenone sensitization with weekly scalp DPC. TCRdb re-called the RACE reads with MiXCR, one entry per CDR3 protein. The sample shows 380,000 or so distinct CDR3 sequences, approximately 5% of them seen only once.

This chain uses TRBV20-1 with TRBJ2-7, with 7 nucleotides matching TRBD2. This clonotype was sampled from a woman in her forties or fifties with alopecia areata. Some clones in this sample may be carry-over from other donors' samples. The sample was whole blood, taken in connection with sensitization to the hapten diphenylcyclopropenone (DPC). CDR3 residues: CSADSERELDEQYF. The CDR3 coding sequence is TGCAGTGCTGATTCGGAGCGGGAATTGGACGAGCAGTACTTC.